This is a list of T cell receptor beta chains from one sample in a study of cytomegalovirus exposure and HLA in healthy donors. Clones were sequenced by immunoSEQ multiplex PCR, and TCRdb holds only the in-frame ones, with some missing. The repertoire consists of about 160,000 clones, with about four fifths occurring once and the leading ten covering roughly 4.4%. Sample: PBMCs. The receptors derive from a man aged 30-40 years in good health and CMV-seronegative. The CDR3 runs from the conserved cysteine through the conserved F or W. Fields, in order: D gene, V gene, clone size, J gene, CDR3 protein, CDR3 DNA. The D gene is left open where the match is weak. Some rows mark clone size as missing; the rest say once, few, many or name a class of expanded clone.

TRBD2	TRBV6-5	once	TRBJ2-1	CASSQRGGLGNEQFF	TGTGCCAGCAGCCAGCGGGGGGGCCTAGGGAATGAGCAGTTCTTC
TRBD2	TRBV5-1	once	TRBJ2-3	CASSLTGGSSTDTQYF	TGCGCCAGCAGCTTAACGGGGGGGTCGAGCACAGATACGCAGTATTTT
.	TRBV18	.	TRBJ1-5	CASSPISGNQPQHF	TGTGCCAGCTCACCAATCAGTGGCAATCAGCCCCAGCATTTT
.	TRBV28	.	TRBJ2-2	CASSLRRRNTGELFF	TGTGCCAGCAGTTTGCGAAGGAGGAACACCGGGGAGCTGTTTTTT
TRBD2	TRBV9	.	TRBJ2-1	CASSATSGSYNEQFF	TGTGCCAGCAGCGCGACTAGCGGGTCTTACAATGAGCAGTTCTTC
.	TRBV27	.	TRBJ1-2	CASSPDRFGYGYTF	TGTGCCAGCAGTCCCGACAGGTTCGGGTATGGCTACACCTTC
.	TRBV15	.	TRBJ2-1	CATSRDKRRSGPYNEQFF	TGTGCCACCAGCAGAGATAAACGGAGGAGCGGACCCTACAATGAGCAGTTCTTC
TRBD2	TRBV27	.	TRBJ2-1	CASSPAVLGGRSANEQFF	TGTGCCAGCAGCCCAGCGGTCCTCGGCGGGAGGTCTGCCAATGAGCAGTTCTTC
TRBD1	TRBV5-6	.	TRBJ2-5	CASTEAGGRETQYF	TGTGCCAGCACCGAGGCAGGGGGCCGGGAGACCCAGTACTTC
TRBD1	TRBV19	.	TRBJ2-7	CASSIDPDRGIGYEQYF	TGTGCCAGTAGTATAGACCCGGACAGGGGCATAGGGTACGAGCAGTACTTC
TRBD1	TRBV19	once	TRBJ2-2	CASQGAANTGELFF	TGTGCCAGTCAGGGGGCCGCGAACACCGGGGAGCTGTTTTTT
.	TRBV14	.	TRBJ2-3	CASSWGRVTDTQYF	TGTGCCAGCAGTTGGGGGCGAGTCACAGATACGCAGTATTTT
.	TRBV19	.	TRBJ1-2	CASTPGTFFYGYTF	TGTGCCAGTACCCCCGGGACATTTTTCTATGGCTACACCTTC
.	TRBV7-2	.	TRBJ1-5	CASSLVVSYQPQHF	TGTGCCAGCAGCTTAGTCGTTTCCTATCAGCCCCAGCATTTT
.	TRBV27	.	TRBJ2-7	CASSLGHEQYF	TGTGCCAGCAGTTTAGGGCACGAGCAGTACTTC
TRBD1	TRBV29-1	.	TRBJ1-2	CSGLQGRYGYTF	TGCAGCGGGTTACAGGGGCGATATGGCTACACCTTC
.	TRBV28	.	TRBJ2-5	CAIRDFQETQYF	TGTGCCATCCGGGACTTCCAAGAGACCCAGTACTTC
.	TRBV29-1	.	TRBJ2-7	CSVVGIAYEQYF	TGCAGCGTTGTCGGGATTGCATACGAGCAGTACTTC
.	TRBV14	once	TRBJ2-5	CASSFRLGEWGETQYF	TGTGCCAGCAGCTTTCGGCTCGGGGAGTGGGGAGAGACCCAGTACTTC
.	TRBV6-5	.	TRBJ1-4	CASSYSRATNEKLFF	TGTGCCAGCAGTTACTCACGGGCAACTAATGAAAAACTGTTTTTT
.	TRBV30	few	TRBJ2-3	CAWRSPGDTQYF	TGTGCCTGGAGATCCCCGGGGGATACGCAGTATTTT
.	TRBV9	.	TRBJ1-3	CASSASSGNTIYF	TGTGCCAGCAGCGCCTCCTCTGGAAACACCATATATTTT
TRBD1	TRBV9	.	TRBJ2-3	CASSAGTGGTDTQYF	TGTGCCAGCAGCGCCGGGACAGGGGGGACAGATACGCAGTATTTT
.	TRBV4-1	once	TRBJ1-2	CASSQDIQLLNYGYTF	TGCGCCAGCAGCCAAGATATACAGCTCCTTAACTATGGCTACACCTTC
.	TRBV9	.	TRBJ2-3	CASSRAGISTDTQYF	TGTGCCAGCAGCAGAGCGGGCATCAGCACAGATACGCAGTATTTT
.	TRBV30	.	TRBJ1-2	CAWTWDKGYGYTF	TGTGCCTGGACCTGGGACAAGGGCTATGGCTACACCTTC
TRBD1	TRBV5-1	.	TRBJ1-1	CASSSGNRGIGTEAFF	TGCGCCAGCAGCTCGGGGAACAGGGGGATAGGGACTGAAGCTTTCTTT
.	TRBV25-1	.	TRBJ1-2	CASSQGMATDGYTF	TGTGCCAGCAGCCAGGGCATGGCTACAGACGGCTACACCTTC
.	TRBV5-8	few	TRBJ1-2	CASSPKGPRGPGYTF	TGTGCCAGCAGTCCCAAAGGGCCGCGGGGTCCTGGCTACACCTTC
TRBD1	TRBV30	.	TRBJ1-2	CASTGGSYGYTF	TGTGCCTCGACAGGGGGCAGTTATGGCTACACCTTC
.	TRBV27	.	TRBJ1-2	CASSFEGNYGYTF	TGTGCCAGCAGTTTTGAGGGAAACTATGGCTACACCTTC
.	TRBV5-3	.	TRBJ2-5	CARSWGGRVKTQYF	TGTGCCAGAAGCTGGGGGGGCAGGGTGAAGACCCAGTACTTC
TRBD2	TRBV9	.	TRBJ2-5	CASSVSGTNEETQYF	TGTGCCAGCAGCGTCTCCGGGACTAACGAAGAGACCCAGTACTTC
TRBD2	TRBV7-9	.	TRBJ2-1	CASSLPLAGGPHNEQFF	TGTGCCAGCAGCTTACCCTTAGCGGGAGGGCCACACAATGAGCAGTTCTTC
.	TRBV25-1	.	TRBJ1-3	CATDEAAGNTIYF	TGTGCCACAGACGAGGCAGCTGGAAACACCATATATTTT
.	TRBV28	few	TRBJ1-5	CASSLLATGRASQPQHF	TGTGCCAGCAGTTTACTCGCGACGGGCAGGGCCAGCCAGCCCCAGCATTTT
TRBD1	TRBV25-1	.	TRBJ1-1	CASIPNVGQGRNGAFF	TGTGCCAGCATCCCCAATGTGGGACAGGGGAGGAATGGCGCTTTCTTT
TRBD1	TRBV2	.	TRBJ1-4	CASSYRQGPNEKLFF	TGTGCCAGCAGCTACAGACAGGGACCTAATGAAAAACTGTTTTTT
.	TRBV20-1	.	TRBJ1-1	CSARQGTRAFF	TGCAGTGCTAGACAGGGTACGAGAGCTTTCTTT
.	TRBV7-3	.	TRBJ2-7	CASSLAGDGWEQYF	TGTGCCAGCAGCTTAGCAGGGGACGGTTGGGAGCAGTACTTC
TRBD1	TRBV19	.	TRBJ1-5	CASRKTGATGNGNQPQHF	TGTGCCAGTAGGAAGACAGGGGCCACGGGGAATGGGAATCAGCCCCAGCATTTT
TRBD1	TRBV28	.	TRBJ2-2	CASSFRQGAKSGELFF	TGTGCCAGCAGTTTCCGACAGGGGGCTAAGTCCGGGGAGCTGTTTTTT
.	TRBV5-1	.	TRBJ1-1	CASSLGTGRNTEAFF	TGCGCCAGCAGCTTGGGAACAGGGAGGAACACTGAAGCTTTCTTT
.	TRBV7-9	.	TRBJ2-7	CASSLKAGTTYEQYF	TGTGCCAGCAGCTTAAAGGCGGGAACTACCTACGAGCAGTACTTC
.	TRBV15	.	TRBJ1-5	CATSRGGFSQPQHF	TGTGCCACCAGCAGGGGAGGGTTTAGTCAGCCCCAGCATTTT
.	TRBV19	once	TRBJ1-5	CASSPGVGDGPYQPQHF	TGTGCCAGTAGTCCAGGGGTGGGGGACGGACCATATCAGCCCCAGCATTTT
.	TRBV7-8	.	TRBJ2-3	CASSLRTAHGTDTQYF	TGTGCCAGCAGCTTGAGGACAGCCCATGGTACAGATACGCAGTATTTT
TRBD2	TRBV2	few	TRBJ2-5	CASSGHSGGYQETQYF	TGTGCCAGCAGTGGTCACAGCGGGGGGTACCAAGAGACCCAGTACTTC
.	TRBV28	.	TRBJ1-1	CASSFHRVGTEAFF	TGTGCCAGCAGTTTCCACAGGGTTGGCACTGAAGCTTTCTTT
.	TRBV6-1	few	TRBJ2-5	CASSEGLRVRETQYF	TGTGCCAGCAGTGAGGGCTTGAGGGTGAGAGAGACCCAGTACTTC
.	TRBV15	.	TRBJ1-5	CATSRVGGDSNQPQHF	TGTGCCACCAGCAGAGTTGGCGGGGATAGCAATCAGCCCCAGCATTTT
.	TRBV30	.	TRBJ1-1	CAWSLQGNTEAFF	TGTGCCTGGAGCTTACAGGGGAACACTGAAGCTTTCTTT